This is a list of T cell receptor beta chains from one sample in a study of OX40 agonist ivuxolimab in advanced cancers. TCRdb's copy holds only in-frame clones and misses some; the assay was immunoSEQ multiplex PCR. Among just over 60,000 clones listed, more than 85% were seen once. The input for sequencing was CD4+ or CD8+ T cells sorted from blood, taken in a trial of the OX40 agonist ivuxolimab. The receptors were sampled from an adult with an advanced solid tumor such as melanoma, head and neck, liver or kidney cancer. CDR3s leave out the opening cysteine and the closing phenylalanine or tryptophan.

V	J	CDR3
TRBV19	TRBJ1-6	ASSMGTSGNSPLH
TRBV7-2	TRBJ2-3	ASSLAGAAGDTQY
TRBV5-1	TRBJ1-1	ASSSRGTGTGTEAF
TRBV7-9	TRBJ2-7	ASSSGQGRPQY
TRBV6-1	TRBJ2-1	ASRAYNEQF
TRBV12-5	TRBJ2-7	ASGFSGRSSYEQY
TRBV29-1	TRBJ1-1	SGGGTGNTEAF
TRBV5-8	TRBJ2-7	ASSRMKQGIHEQY
TRBV6-1	TRBJ2-7	ASRGGPYEQY
TRBV28	TRBJ2-5	ASSFFGGPQETQY
TRBV30	TRBJ2-5	AWSKGDSGTQY
TRBV2	TRBJ2-2	ASNREPGELF
TRBV18	TRBJ1-2	ASSPGTANYGYT
TRBV6-6	TRBJ1-1	ASSDSYEAF
TRBV30	TRBJ1-4	AWDPGRVANEKLF
TRBV7-9	TRBJ2-7	ASSLVEGAYEQY